This entry features one T cell receptor beta chain sequence. Described treatment: randomized to nivolumab then ipilimumab (arm A) or the reverse (arm B). No patient had prior DNA-damaging chemotherapy. Germline V gene sequence: CDR1 MNHEY, CDR2 SVGAGI. V lost 4 bases, J lost 2 bases, and 4 bases stayed unmatched. The CDR3 totals 14 residues. Produced via immunoSEQ multiplex PCR; TCRdb's table is partial and in-frame only. Of more than 15,000 clones in the sample, roughly 70% were seen once. This sample stems from a study of sequential checkpoint blockade in melanoma. Study summary: Randomization was 1:1 between first-line nivolumab→ipilimumab and ipilimumab→nivolumab. After both sequences, patients received maintenance nivolumab.

The rearrangement uses TRBV6-5 and TRBJ2-5; 7 bases are a match to TRBD1. The origin of this receptor is a human donor with melanoma. This sample comprised CD8+ T cells sorted from blood (inferred from file names), obtained from a patient given nivolumab and ipilimumab in sequence. CDR3 in DNA: TGTGCCAGCAGTTGGACAGGTTCTCAAGAGACCCAGTACTTC. Its translation is CASSWTGSQETQYF.